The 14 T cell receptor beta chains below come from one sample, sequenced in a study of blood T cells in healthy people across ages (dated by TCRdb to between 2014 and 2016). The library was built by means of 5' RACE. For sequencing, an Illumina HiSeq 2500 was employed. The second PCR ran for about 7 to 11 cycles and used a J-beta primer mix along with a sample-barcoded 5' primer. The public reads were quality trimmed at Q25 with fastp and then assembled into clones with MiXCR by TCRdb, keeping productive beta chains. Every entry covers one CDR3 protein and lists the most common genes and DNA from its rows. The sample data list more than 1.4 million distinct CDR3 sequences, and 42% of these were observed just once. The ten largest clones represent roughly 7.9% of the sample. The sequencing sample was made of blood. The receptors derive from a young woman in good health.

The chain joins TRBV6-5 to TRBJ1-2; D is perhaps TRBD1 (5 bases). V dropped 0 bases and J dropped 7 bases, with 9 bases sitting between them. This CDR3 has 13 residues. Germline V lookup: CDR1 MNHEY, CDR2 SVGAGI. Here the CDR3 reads CASSYSGQRGYTF. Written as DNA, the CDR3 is TGTGCCAGCAGTTACTCGGGGCAACGTGGCTACACCTTC.

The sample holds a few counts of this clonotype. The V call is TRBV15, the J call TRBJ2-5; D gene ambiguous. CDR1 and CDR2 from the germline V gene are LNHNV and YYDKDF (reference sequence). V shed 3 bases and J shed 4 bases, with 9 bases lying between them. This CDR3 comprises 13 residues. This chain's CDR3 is CATSRAPLETQYF. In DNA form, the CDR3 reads TGTGCCACCAGCAGGGCCCCCTTAGAGACCCAGTACTTC.

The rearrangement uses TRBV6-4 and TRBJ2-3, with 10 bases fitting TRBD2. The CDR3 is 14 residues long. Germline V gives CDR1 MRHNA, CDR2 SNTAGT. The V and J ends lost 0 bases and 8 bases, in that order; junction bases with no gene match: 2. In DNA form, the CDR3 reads TGTGCCAGCAGTGACTCAGCTAGCGGGGGTACGCAGTATTTT. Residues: CASSDSASGGTQYF.

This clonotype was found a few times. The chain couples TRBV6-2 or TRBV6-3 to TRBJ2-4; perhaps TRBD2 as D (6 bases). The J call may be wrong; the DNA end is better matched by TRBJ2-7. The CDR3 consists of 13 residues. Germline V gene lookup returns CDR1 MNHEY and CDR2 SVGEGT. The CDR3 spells CASTQGLYGEQYF. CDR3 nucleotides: TGTGCCAGCACCCAAGGACTATACGGCGAGCAGTACTTC.

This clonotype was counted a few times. The CDR3 nucleotides are TGTGCCAGCAGCTTAGTGGGCGGGACTAGCGGGACTCGTCCCTACGAGCAGTACTTC. Protein sequence: CASSLVGGTSGTRPYEQYF. V and J are TRBV11-2 and TRBJ2-7; TRBD2 matches 13 bases. V was pared by 1 base and J by 2 bases, with 11 bases of the junction left unmatched. The germline CDR1 and CDR2 sequences are SGHAT and FQNNGV. This CDR3 region has 19 residues.

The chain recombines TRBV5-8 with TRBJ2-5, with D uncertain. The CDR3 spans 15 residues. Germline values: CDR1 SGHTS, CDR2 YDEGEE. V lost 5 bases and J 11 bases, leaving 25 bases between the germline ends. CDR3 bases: TGTGCCAGCAGTTTTGACACAAATCCCTACAATGAGCAGTACTTC. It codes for CASSFDTNPYNEQYF.

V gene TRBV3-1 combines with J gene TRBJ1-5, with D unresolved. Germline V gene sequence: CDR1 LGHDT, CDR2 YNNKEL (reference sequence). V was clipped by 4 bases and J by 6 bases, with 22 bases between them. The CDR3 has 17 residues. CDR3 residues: CASSLRPEGDLVQPQHF. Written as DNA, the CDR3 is TGTGCCAGCAGCCTCCGGCCCGAGGGAGATTTAGTTCAGCCCCAGCATTTT.

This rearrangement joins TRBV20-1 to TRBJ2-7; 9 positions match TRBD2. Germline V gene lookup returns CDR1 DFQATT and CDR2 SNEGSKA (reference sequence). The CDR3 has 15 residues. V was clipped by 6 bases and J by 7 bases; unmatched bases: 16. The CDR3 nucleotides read TGCAGTGCCGCCAGGGGACTAGCCGGGATTAGGGAGCAGTACTTC. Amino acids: CSAARGLAGIREQYF.

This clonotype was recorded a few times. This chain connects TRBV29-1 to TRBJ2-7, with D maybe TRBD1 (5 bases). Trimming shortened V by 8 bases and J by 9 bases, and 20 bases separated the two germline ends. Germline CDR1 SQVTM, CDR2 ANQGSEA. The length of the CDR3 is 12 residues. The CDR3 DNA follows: TGCAGCTTCCTCCGAAGGCAGGGCGGGCAGTACTTC. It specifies CSFLRRQGGQYF.

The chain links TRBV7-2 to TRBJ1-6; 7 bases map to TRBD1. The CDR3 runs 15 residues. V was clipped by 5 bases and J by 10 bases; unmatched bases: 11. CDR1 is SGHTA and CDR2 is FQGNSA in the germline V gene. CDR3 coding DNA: TGTGCCAGCAGCAAAGTCCAAGACAGGGCCTCACCCCTCCACTTT. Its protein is CASSKVQDRASPLHF.

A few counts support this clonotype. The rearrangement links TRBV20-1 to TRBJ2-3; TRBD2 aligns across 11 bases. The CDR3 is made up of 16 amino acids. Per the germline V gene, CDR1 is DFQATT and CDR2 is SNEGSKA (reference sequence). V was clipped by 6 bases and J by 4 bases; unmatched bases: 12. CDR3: CSAPRLAGKGADTQYF. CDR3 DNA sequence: TGCAGTGCACCACGACTAGCGGGGAAGGGGGCAGATACGCAGTATTTT.

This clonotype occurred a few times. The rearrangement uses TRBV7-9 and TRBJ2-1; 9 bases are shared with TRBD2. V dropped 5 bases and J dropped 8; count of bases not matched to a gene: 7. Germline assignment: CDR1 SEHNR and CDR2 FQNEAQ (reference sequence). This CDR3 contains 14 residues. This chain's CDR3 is CASSETSGGDEQFF. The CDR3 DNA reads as TGTGCCAGCAGCGAGACTAGCGGAGGCGATGAGCAGTTCTTC.

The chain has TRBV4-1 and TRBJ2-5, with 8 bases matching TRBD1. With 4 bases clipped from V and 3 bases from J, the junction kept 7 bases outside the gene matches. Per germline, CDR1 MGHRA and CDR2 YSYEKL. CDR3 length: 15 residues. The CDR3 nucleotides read TGCGCCAGCAGCCGTCGACAGGGGCAGGAAGAGACCCAGTACTTC. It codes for CASSRRQGQEETQYF.

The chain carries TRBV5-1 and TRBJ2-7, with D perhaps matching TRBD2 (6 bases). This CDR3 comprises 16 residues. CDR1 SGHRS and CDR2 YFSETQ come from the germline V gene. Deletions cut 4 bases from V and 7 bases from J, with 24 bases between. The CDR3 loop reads CASSRPGELSGNEQYF. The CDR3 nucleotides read TGCGCCAGCAGCCGCCCGGGGGAATTATCGGGGAATGAGCAGTACTTC.